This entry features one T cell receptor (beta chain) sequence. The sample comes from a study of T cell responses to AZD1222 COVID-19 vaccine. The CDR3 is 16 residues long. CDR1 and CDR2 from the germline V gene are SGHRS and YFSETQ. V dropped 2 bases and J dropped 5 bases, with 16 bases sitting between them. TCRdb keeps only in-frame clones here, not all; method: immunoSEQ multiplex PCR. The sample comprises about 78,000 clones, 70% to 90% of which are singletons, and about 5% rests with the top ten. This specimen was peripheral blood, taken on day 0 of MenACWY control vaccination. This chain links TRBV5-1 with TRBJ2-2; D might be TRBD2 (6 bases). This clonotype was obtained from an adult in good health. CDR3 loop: CASSFAMAGWTGELFF. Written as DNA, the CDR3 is TGCGCCAGCAGCTTTGCGATGGCGGGGTGGACCGGGGAGCTGTTTTTT. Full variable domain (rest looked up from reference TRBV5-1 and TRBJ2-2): KAGVTQTPRYLIKTRGQQVTLSCSPISGHRSVSWYQQTPGQGLQFLFEYFSETQRNKGNFPGRFSGRQFSNSRSEMNVSTLELGDSALYLCASSFAMAGWTGELFFGEGSRLTVL.